This TCR beta chain was retrieved from a study of blood T cell repertoires in COVID-19. CDR1 and CDR2 from the germline V gene are KGHSH and LQKENI. Trimming pared 3 bases from V and 2 bases from J, leaving 12 bases between. This CDR3 has 15 residues. Authors' analysis steps: Reference gene primer amplification gave nucleated cell count estimates. Measured with immunoSEQ multiplex PCR; TCRdb has only the in-frame clones, and not every one. The D gene and trimming were derived from the DNA, and the V and J assignments and clone size from that table. The sample has tens of thousands of clones; roughly 91% are singletons.

The specimen was peripheral blood. The sequence derives from a man between 65 and 85 years old with active or convalescent COVID-19. The gene calls are TRBV18 and TRBJ2-3, with D possibly being TRBD2 (5 bases). CDR3 loop: CASSPPGRFTDTQYF. The CDR3 DNA follows: TGTGCCAGCTCACCCCCGGGGAGATTCACAGATACGCAGTATTTT.